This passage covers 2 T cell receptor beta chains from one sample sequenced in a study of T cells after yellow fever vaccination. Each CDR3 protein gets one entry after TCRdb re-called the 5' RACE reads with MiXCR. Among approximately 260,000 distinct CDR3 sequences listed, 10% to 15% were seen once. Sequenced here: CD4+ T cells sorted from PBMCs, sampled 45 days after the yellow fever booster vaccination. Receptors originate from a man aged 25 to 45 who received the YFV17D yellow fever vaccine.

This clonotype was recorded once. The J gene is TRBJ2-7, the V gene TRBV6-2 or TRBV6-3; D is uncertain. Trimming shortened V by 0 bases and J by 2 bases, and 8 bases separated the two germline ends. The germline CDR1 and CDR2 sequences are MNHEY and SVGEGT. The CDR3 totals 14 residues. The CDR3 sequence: CASSYSAVTYEQYF. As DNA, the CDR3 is TGTGCCAGCAGTTACTCGGCTGTTACCTACGAGCAGTACTTC.

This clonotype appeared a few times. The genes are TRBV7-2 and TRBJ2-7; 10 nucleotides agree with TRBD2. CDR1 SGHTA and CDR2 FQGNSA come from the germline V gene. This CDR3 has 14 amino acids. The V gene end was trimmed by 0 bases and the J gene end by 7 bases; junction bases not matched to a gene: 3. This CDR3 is CASSLASGRREQYF. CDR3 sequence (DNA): TGTGCCAGCAGCTTAGCTAGCGGGAGGCGAGAGCAGTACTTC.